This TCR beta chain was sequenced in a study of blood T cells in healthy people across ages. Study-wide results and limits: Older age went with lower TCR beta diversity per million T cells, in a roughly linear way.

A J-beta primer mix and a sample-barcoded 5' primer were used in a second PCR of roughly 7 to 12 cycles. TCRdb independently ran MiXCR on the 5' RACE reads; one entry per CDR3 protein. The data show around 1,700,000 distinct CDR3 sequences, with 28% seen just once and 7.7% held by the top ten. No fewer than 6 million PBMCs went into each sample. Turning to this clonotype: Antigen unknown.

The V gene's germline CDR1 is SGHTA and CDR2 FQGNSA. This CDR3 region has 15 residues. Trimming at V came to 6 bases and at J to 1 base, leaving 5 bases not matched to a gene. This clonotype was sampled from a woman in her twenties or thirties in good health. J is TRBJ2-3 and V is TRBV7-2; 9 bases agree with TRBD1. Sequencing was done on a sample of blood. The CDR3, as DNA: TGTGCCAGCAGGGTTACAGGGGGCGGCACAGATACGCAGTATTTT. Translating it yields CASRVTGGGTDTQYF.